This T cell receptor beta chain was recovered during a study of blood T cell repertoires in COVID-19. Across the study: The United States, Italy and Spain were the sources of the acute and convalescent COVID-19 samples.

The authors' processing: Cell counts per sample came from amplifying reference gene primers. TCRdb's copy holds only in-frame clones and misses some; the assay was immunoSEQ multiplex PCR. Clone size and V and J calls were adopted from that table, with D and trimming inferred from the DNA. The data hold over 200,000 clones, with 85% to 90% observed a single time. The CDR3 has 11 amino acids. V was cut by 3 bases and J by 9 bases, with 11 bases left in between. Germline CDR1 is GTSNPN and CDR2 is SVGIG (reference sequence). Seattle participants joined during active infection and were tracked over time.

This TCR was recovered from a man in his thirties or forties with COVID-19, enrolled during active disease. V gene TRBV30 combines with J gene TRBJ1-1; D may be TRBD1 (6 bases). The specimen was peripheral blood. The CDR3 reads CAWSLGGQAFF. The CDR3 coding sequence is TGTGCCTGGAGCCTGGGGGGGCAAGCTTTCTTT.